This is a list of T cell receptor beta chains from one sample in a study of cytomegalovirus exposure and HLA in healthy donors. The protocol was immunoSEQ multiplex PCR, while the TCRdb copy is restricted to in-frame clones and leaves out a portion. This sample carries 150,000 or so clones, approximately 79% of them seen once, and the ten largest clones take just under 6.5%. The sample consisted of PBMCs. All receptors derive from a man aged 40-50 years in good health and CMV-seropositive. Each CDR3 is given with its conserved first and last residue. Each record gives: CDR3 protein, CDR3 DNA, V gene, clone size, D gene, J gene. D genes are given only for firm matches. Clone size appears in some rows only: once, few, many, or a class for an expanded clone.

CASSLVPGGYNEQYF TGCGCCAGCAGCTTGGTTCCAGGGGGCTACAACGAGCAGTACTTC TRBV5-1 - TRBD1 TRBJ2-7
CASSPRDRNKLSTDTQYF TGCGCCAGCAGCCCCCGGGACAGAAACAAATTAAGCACAGATACGCAGTATTTT TRBV5-1 - TRBD1 TRBJ2-3
CASSPGTSGRGSTDTQYF TGCGCCAGCAGCCCCGGGACTAGCGGGAGGGGAAGCACAGATACGCAGTATTTT TRBV5-1 - TRBD2 TRBJ2-3
CSVEEVASGSGDTQYF TGCAGCGTTGAAGAGGTCGCTAGCGGGAGCGGAGATACGCAGTATTTT TRBV29-1 - TRBD2 TRBJ2-3
CASRQRDRYNEQFF TGTGCCAGTCGACAGCGGGATCGATACAATGAGCAGTTCTTC TRBV19 - TRBD2 TRBJ2-1
CASKRGASGYEQYF TGTGCCAGCAAGAGGGGAGCTAGCGGATACGAGCAGTACTTC TRBV6-5 - TRBD2 TRBJ2-7
CASRLTGITGELFF TGTGCCAGCAGACTGACAGGGATCACCGGGGAGCTGTTTTTT TRBV6-1 - TRBD1 TRBJ2-2
CASTPGGQYNEQFF TGTGCCAGCACCCCTGGGGGACAGTACAATGAGCAGTTCTTC TRBV6-5 - TRBD1 TRBJ2-1
CASSWGTGYYGYTF TGTGCCAGCAGCTGGGGGACAGGGTACTATGGCTACACCTTC TRBV5-5 few TRBD1 TRBJ1-2
CASSLDGPYEQYF TGTGCCAGCAGCTTAGATGGCCCCTACGAGCAGTACTTC TRBV7-9 - - TRBJ2-7
CASSRTGPGTEAFF TGTGCCAGCAGCCGGACAGGCCCGGGGACTGAAGCTTTCTTT TRBV7-3 many TRBD1 TRBJ1-1
CASSQAGAYEQYF TGTGCCAGCAGCCAAGCCGGGGCCTACGAGCAGTACTTC TRBV14 once - TRBJ2-7
CASSQFSYEQYF TGTGCCAGCAGCCAATTTTCGTACGAGCAGTACTTC TRBV14 - - TRBJ2-7
CASSYEGAGYGYTF TGTGCCAGCAGTTACGAGGGGGCCGGCTATGGCTACACCTTC TRBV6-5 - TRBD1 TRBJ1-2
CASGLGHMNTEAFF TGTGCTAGTGGTTTGGGACACATGAACACTGAAGCTTTCTTT TRBV12-5 - - TRBJ1-1
CASTPSRGNTEAFF TGTGCCAGTACTCCATCCCGGGGGAACACTGAAGCTTTCTTT TRBV6-6 - - TRBJ1-1
CASSYSVGVYNEQFF TGTGCCAGCAGTTACTCGGTGGGAGTCTACAATGAGCAGTTCTTC TRBV6-5 - - TRBJ2-1
CASSQGTEAFF TGTGCCAGCAGTCAGGGGACTGAAGCTTTCTTT TRBV6-6 - - TRBJ1-1
CASSGGQQETQYF TGCGCCAGCAGCGGGGGACAACAAGAGACCCAGTACTTC TRBV5-1 - - TRBJ2-5
CASAGANEKLFF TGCGCTTCGGCAGGCGCTAATGAAAAACTGTTTTTT TRBV29-1 - - TRBJ1-4